The sequence of this T cell receptor beta chain was determined in a study of spatial heterogeneity in lung cancer. Study context: Raw sequencing reads included, on average, more than 9.5 appearances of each unique TCR and UMI combination. Study outcomes and limitations: Higher tumor mutation counts went along with higher counts of expanded intratumoral alpha and beta TCRs. Ubiquitous and regional expanded TCR counts tracked ubiquitous and regional nonsynonymous mutations, respectively.

The time point was: sample taken at primary tumor resection. Patients with untreated early-stage non-small cell lung cancer, numbering some 72, were the donors. From tumor, nontumor lung or frozen PBMC, whole RNA was taken unsorted for sequencing. TCRdb redid the calling of the 5' RACE reads with MiXCR, one entry per CDR3 protein. The sample has 14,000 or so distinct CDR3 sequences, about 4.8% seen once. CDR3 length: 15 amino acids. Looked up from germline, CDR1 is MNHEY and CDR2 is SVGEGT. V dropped 2 bases and J dropped 2; count of bases not matched to a gene: 4. In its sample, this clonotype was seen many times. Its antigen is still unknown.

The sequenced sample was lung tumor tissue, obtained at surgery. J is TRBJ2-7 and V is TRBV6-2 or TRBV6-3; 9 bases are a match to TRBD1. This sequence originates from a female donor with early-stage non-small cell lung cancer. CDR3 amino acids: CASSYGDREAYEQYF. The CDR3 nucleotides read TGTGCCAGCAGTTACGGGGACAGGGAGGCCTACGAGCAGTACTTC.